The rows below give T cell receptor beta chains drawn from one sample of a study of shared clonotypes between healthy human individuals. Profiled with immunoSEQ multiplex PCR; TCRdb holds only in-frame clones, not every one. This sample carries 2 million to 2.5 million clones, 85% to 95% of them seen once, and the ten largest clones take roughly 0.34%. The sequenced sample consisted of naive CD4+ T cells from PBMCs. The receptors derive from a young man in good health. Some clones in this sample may be carry-over from other donors' samples. Both conserved end residues are part of each CDR3. The order of the fields is D gene, CDR3 length, clone size, J gene, V gene, CDR3 protein, CDR3 DNA. D genes are given only for firm matches. The listing skips clone size in some rows; elsewhere it reads once, few, many or a size class.

D: TRBD1; length: 15; size: .; J: TRBJ2-7; V: TRBV27; CDR3: CASRQGGTGLNEQYF; DNA: TGTGCCAGCAGACAAGGGGGGACAGGACTGAACGAGCAGTACTTC
D: .; length: 15; size: .; J: TRBJ1-2; V: TRBV18; CDR3: CASSPQQGRESGYTF; DNA: TGTGCCAGCTCACCGCAACAGGGAAGGGAAAGTGGCTACACCTTC
D: .; length: 12; size: .; J: TRBJ1-4; V: TRBV29-1; CDR3: CSVGSGDEKLFF; DNA: TGCAGCGTTGGGTCCGGAGATGAAAAACTGTTTTTT
D: TRBD2; length: 16; size: .; J: TRBJ2-1; V: TRBV18; CDR3: CASSARGAGGPNEQFF; DNA: TGTGCCAGCTCAGCTCGAGGAGCGGGAGGGCCGAATGAGCAGTTCTTC
D: .; length: 13; size: .; J: TRBJ2-2; V: TRBV2; CDR3: CASSPAGTGELFF; DNA: TGTGCCAGCAGTCCGGCGGGCACCGGGGAGCTGTTTTTT
D: .; length: 13; size: .; J: TRBJ1-2; V: TRBV11-2; CDR3: CASSFQGTYGYTF; DNA: TGTGCCAGCAGCTTTCAGGGAACCTATGGCTACACCTTC
D: TRBD2; length: 16; size: .; J: TRBJ2-5; V: TRBV5-6; CDR3: CASSIQLAGDRETQYF; DNA: TGTGCCAGCAGCATTCAACTAGCGGGAGATCGCGAGACCCAGTACTTC
D: TRBD1; length: 15; size: .; J: TRBJ1-4; V: TRBV6-5; CDR3: CASSLGQGQNEKLFF; DNA: TGTGCCAGCAGTCTTGGACAGGGCCAAAATGAAAAACTGTTTTTT
D: TRBD2; length: 19; size: .; J: TRBJ2-7; V: TRBV4-1; CDR3: CASSQRREGTSGRSYEQYF; DNA: TGCGCCAGCAGCCAACGGAGGGAGGGCACTAGCGGGAGGTCCTACGAGCAGTACTTC
D: TRBD1; length: 13; size: .; J: TRBJ1-1; V: TRBV2; CDR3: CASASQGGTEAFF; DNA: TGTGCCAGCGCTTCACAGGGGGGCACTGAAGCTTTCTTT
D: .; length: 18; size: .; J: TRBJ1-5; V: TRBV11-2; CDR3: CASSSTSWGGNSNQPQHF; DNA: TGTGCCAGCAGTTCCACTAGTTGGGGGGGGAATAGCAATCAGCCCCAGCATTTT
D: TRBD1; length: 15; size: .; J: TRBJ1-2; V: TRBV5-8; CDR3: CASSLPGRGRGGYTF; DNA: TGTGCCAGCAGCTTACCCGGCAGGGGGCGCGGTGGCTACACCTTC
D: .; length: 14; size: few; J: TRBJ1-1; V: TRBV13; CDR3: CASNIGQLNTEAFF; DNA: TGTGCCAGCAACATTGGTCAGTTGAACACTGAAGCTTTCTTT
D: .; length: 9; size: .; J: TRBJ1-5; V: TRBV20-1; CDR3: CSAPGPQHF; DNA: TGCAGTGCCCCCGGGCCCCAGCATTTT
D: .; length: 12; size: .; J: TRBJ2-1; V: TRBV28; CDR3: CASSSRQGQGFF; DNA: TGTGCCAGCAGCTCCCGGCAGGGCCAGGGGTTCTTC
D: .; length: 13; size: .; J: TRBJ2-5; V: TRBV13; CDR3: CASSLQGGETQYF; DNA: TGTGCCAGCAGCCTACAGGGTGGGGAGACCCAGTACTTC
D: .; length: 13; size: .; J: TRBJ2-5; V: TRBV5-4; CDR3: CASSSRGRETQYF; DNA: TGTGCCAGCAGCTCTCGGGGTCGGGAGACCCAGTACTTC
D: TRBD2; length: 15; size: .; J: TRBJ2-1; V: TRBV7-3; CDR3: CASSRTSGPGNEQFF; DNA: TGTGCCAGCAGCCGGACTAGCGGACCTGGCAATGAGCAGTTCTTC
D: .; length: 15; size: .; J: TRBJ2-4; V: TRBV2; CDR3: CASSEQGAKINIQYF; DNA: TGTGCCAGCAGTGAACAGGGAGCCAAAATAAACATTCAGTACTTC
D: .; length: 13; size: few; J: TRBJ1-2; V: TRBV19; CDR3: CASTQGPNYGYTF; DNA: TGTGCCAGTACCCAGGGGCCGAACTATGGCTACACCTTC
D: TRBD1; length: 16; size: .; J: TRBJ2-1; V: TRBV10-3; CDR3: CAISESRTGGYNEQFF; DNA: TGTGCCATCAGTGAGTCGAGGACAGGGGGCTACAATGAGCAGTTCTTC
D: .; length: 13; size: .; J: TRBJ1-2; V: TRBV12-5; CDR3: CASGFGGLVGYTF; DNA: TGTGCTAGTGGTTTTGGAGGTCTGGTAGGCTACACCTTC
D: .; length: 13; size: .; J: TRBJ2-5; V: TRBV5-8; CDR3: CASSLGSHETQYF; DNA: TGTGCCAGCAGCTTGGGGAGCCACGAGACCCAGTACTTC
D: .; length: 12; size: .; J: TRBJ2-1; V: TRBV7-3; CDR3: CASSIGSGEQFF; DNA: TGTGCCAGCAGCATCGGTTCTGGAGAGCAGTTCTTC
D: .; length: 15; size: .; J: TRBJ1-1; V: TRBV6-6; CDR3: CASSYSGRKNTEAFF; DNA: TGTGCCAGCAGTTACTCGGGACGGAAGAACACTGAAGCTTTCTTT
D: .; length: 14; size: once; J: TRBJ2-5; V: TRBV19; CDR3: CASSISQGQETQYF; DNA: TGTGCCAGTAGTATTAGTCAGGGGCAAGAGACCCAGTACTTC
D: TRBD1; length: 16; size: .; J: TRBJ2-2; V: TRBV7-2; CDR3: CASSLLGQANTGELFF; DNA: TGTGCCAGCAGCTTATTGGGACAGGCGAACACCGGGGAGCTGTTTTTT
D: .; length: 15; size: .; J: TRBJ1-2; V: TRBV5-1; CDR3: CASSLGPQGENGYTF; DNA: TGCGCCAGCAGCTTGGGACCGCAAGGGGAGAATGGCTACACCTTC
D: .; length: 13; size: .; J: TRBJ2-5; V: TRBV2; CDR3: CASISHSRETQYF; DNA: TGTGCCAGCATCTCCCATAGTCGGGAGACCCAGTACTTC
D: TRBD1; length: 20; size: .; J: TRBJ1-2; V: TRBV4-1; CDR3: CATRGGRGRRSPSSFDGYTF; DNA: TGCGCCACCCGAGGAGGCAGGGGGCGACGCAGCCCCTCCAGCTTCGATGGCTACACCTTC
D: TRBD1; length: 14; size: .; J: TRBJ1-4; V: TRBV9; CDR3: CASSATGAAEKLFF; DNA: TGTGCCAGCAGCGCCACAGGGGCCGCTGAAAAACTGTTTTTT
D: .; length: 13; size: .; J: TRBJ1-1; V: TRBV7-9; CDR3: CASSLGGWTEAFF; DNA: TGTGCCAGCAGCTTAGGTGGGTGGACTGAAGCTTTCTTT
D: .; length: 18; size: .; J: TRBJ2-2; V: TRBV5-1; CDR3: CASSLGTEGGINTGELFF; DNA: TGCGCCAGCAGCTTGGGAACCGAGGGCGGGATAAACACCGGGGAGCTGTTTTTT
D: TRBD2; length: 16; size: .; J: TRBJ2-1; V: TRBV5-1; CDR3: CASANPVAGTTNEQFF; DNA: TGCGCCAGCGCTAACCCGGTAGCGGGTACGACCAATGAGCAGTTCTTC
D: .; length: 12; size: .; J: TRBJ2-1; V: TRBV11-1; CDR3: CASSSQRAEQFF; DNA: TGTGCCAGCAGCTCCCAGAGAGCGGAGCAGTTCTTC
D: TRBD2; length: 19; size: .; J: TRBJ2-4; V: TRBV5-3; CDR3: CARSPSRELEWTVKNIQYF; DNA: TGTGCCAGAAGCCCCTCGCGGGAGTTAGAGTGGACGGTCAAAAACATTCAGTACTTC
D: TRBD1; length: 14; size: once; J: TRBJ2-7; V: TRBV4-3; CDR3: CASSPRQGAYEQYF; DNA: TGCGCCAGCAGCCCTCGACAGGGAGCCTACGAGCAGTACTTC
D: .; length: 17; size: once; J: TRBJ2-2; V: TRBV5-1; CDR3: CASSTRGAASNTGELFF; DNA: TGCGCCAGCAGCACGCGAGGGGCAGCCAGCAACACCGGGGAGCTGTTTTTT
D: .; length: 11; size: .; J: TRBJ2-3; V: TRBV7-3; CDR3: CASSQGDTQYF; DNA: TGTGCCAGCAGCCAGGGGGATACGCAGTATTTT
D: TRBD1; length: 15; size: .; J: TRBJ1-4; V: TRBV7-2; CDR3: CASSFVRTGVEKLFF; DNA: TGTGCCAGCAGCTTCGTCAGGACAGGTGTAGAAAAACTGTTTTTT
D: .; length: 16; size: .; J: TRBJ2-7; V: TRBV7-2; CDR3: CASSLDSQGAFYEQYF; DNA: TGTGCCAGCAGCTTAGATTCCCAGGGAGCTTTCTACGAGCAGTACTTC
D: .; length: 16; size: .; J: TRBJ2-3; V: TRBV4-2; CDR3: CASSQPLPGAKDTQYF; DNA: TGTGCCAGCAGCCAACCCCTGCCGGGAGCTAAAGATACGCAGTATTTT
D: TRBD1; length: 17; size: .; J: TRBJ1-1; V: TRBV18; CDR3: CASSPPDRGLDWTEAFF; DNA: TGTGCCAGCTCACCACCGGACAGGGGGCTCGATTGGACTGAAGCTTTCTTT
D: .; length: 13; size: .; J: TRBJ2-7; V: TRBV28; CDR3: CASTVRPEYEQYF; DNA: TGTGCCAGCACAGTTCGGCCGGAGTACGAGCAGTACTTC
D: TRBD2; length: 20; size: .; J: TRBJ2-7; V: TRBV6-8; CDR3: CASSYSMPECSGRSSYEQYF; DNA: TGTGCCAGCAGTTACTCCATGCCCGAGTGTAGCGGGAGGAGCTCCTACGAGCAGTACTTC
D: .; length: 16; size: .; J: TRBJ2-2; V: TRBV7-3; CDR3: CASSLMQRGNTGELFF; DNA: TGTGCCAGCAGCTTAATGCAGAGGGGGAACACCGGGGAGCTGTTTTTT
D: .; length: 13; size: .; J: TRBJ2-2; V: TRBV5-1; CDR3: CASNEQGSMELFF; DNA: TGCGCCAGCAACGAACAGGGAAGTATGGAGCTGTTTTTT
D: .; length: 19; size: .; J: TRBJ1-5; V: TRBV23-1; CDR3: CASSPATLDREDCNQPQHF; DNA: TGCGCCAGCAGTCCCGCAACCCTGGACCGGGAGGATTGCAATCAGCCCCAGCATTTT
D: .; length: 11; size: .; J: TRBJ2-7; V: TRBV28; CDR3: CASRSQGQQYF; DNA: TGTGCCAGCAGATCACAGGGCCAGCAGTACTTC
D: .; length: 12; size: .; J: TRBJ1-4; V: TRBV28; CDR3: CASSFLNEKLFF; DNA: TGTGCCAGCAGTTTCCTAAATGAAAAACTGTTTTTT
D: .; length: 14; size: .; J: TRBJ2-4; V: TRBV6-1; CDR3: CASSEKGLGNIQYF; DNA: TGTGCCAGCAGTGAAAAGGGACTCGGAAACATTCAGTACTTC
D: TRBD1; length: 14; size: .; J: TRBJ2-1; V: TRBV19; CDR3: CASSAGTGGAEQFF; DNA: TGTGCCAGTAGCGCCGGGACAGGGGGCGCTGAGCAGTTCTTC
D: TRBD1; length: 17; size: .; J: TRBJ1-2; V: TRBV27; CDR3: CASSLGTGEVGNYGYTF; DNA: TGTGCCAGCAGTTTAGGGACAGGGGAAGTGGGTAACTATGGCTACACCTTC
D: TRBD1; length: 13; size: .; J: TRBJ2-7; V: TRBV6-1; CDR3: CASSAGTAYEQYF; DNA: TGTGCCAGCAGCGCCGGGACAGCCTACGAGCAGTACTTC
D: .; length: 13; size: .; J: TRBJ1-1; V: TRBV5-4; CDR3: CASSLTDHTEAFF; DNA: TGTGCCAGCAGCCTGACAGACCACACTGAAGCTTTCTTT